This T cell receptor beta chain was profiled in a study of T cell responses to AZD1222 COVID-19 vaccine. Study-level results: Regions left unmutated in variants are reportedly the target of nearly half of spike-specific TCRs.

As for this clone: Its antigen is as yet unknown.

TCRdb keeps only in-frame clones here, not all; method: immunoSEQ multiplex PCR. The sample records approximately 110,000 clones, about 90% being singletons. This sample comprised peripheral blood, obtained on day 0 of AZD1222 vaccination. The receptor was derived from an adult in good health.

CDR3 sequence reads: CASSEYSGVGSAYTF. CDR3 in DNA: TGTGCCAGCAGTGAATATAGCGGGGTAGGGAGTGCCTACACCTTC. The chain joins TRBV25-1 to TRBJ1-2; unclear D gene. This CDR3 is 15 amino acids long. CDR1 and CDR2 (germline): MGHDK, SYGVNS. Trimming left V 0 bases short and J 10 bases short, with 18 bases between.